This T cell receptor beta chain was recorded in a study of shared clonotypes between healthy human individuals. Profiled with immunoSEQ multiplex PCR; TCRdb holds only in-frame clones, not every one. This table has more than 2,000,000 clones, 93% appearing once. V was clipped by 6 bases and J by 3 bases; unmatched bases: 5. CDR1 MNHEY and CDR2 SVGAGI come from the germline V gene. This CDR3 contains 13 residues. Material: naive CD4+ T cells from PBMCs. Sample subset: CD45RA+ positively selected. The source of this sequence is a man aged 18 to 30 in good health. Some clones in this sample may be carry-over from other donors' samples. The chain carries TRBV6-5 and TRBJ2-7, with 7 bases aligning to TRBD1. The CDR3 region is CASRKGQNYEQYF. The CDR3 nucleotides are TGTGCCAGCAGAAAGGGACAGAACTACGAGCAGTACTTC.